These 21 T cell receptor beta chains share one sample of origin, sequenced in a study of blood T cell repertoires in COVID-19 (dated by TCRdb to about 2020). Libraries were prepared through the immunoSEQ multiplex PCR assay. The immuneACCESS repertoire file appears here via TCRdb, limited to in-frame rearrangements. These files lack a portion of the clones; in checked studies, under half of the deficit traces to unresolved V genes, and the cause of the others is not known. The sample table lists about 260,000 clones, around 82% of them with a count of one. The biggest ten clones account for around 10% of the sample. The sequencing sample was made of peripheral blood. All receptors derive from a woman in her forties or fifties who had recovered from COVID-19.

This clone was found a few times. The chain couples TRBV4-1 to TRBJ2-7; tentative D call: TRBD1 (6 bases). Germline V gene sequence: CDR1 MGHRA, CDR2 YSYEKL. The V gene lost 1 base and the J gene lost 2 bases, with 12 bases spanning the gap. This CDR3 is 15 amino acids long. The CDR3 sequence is CASSQADRRTYEQYF. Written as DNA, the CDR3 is TGCGCCAGCAGCCAAGCCGACAGGAGAACCTACGAGCAGTACTTC.

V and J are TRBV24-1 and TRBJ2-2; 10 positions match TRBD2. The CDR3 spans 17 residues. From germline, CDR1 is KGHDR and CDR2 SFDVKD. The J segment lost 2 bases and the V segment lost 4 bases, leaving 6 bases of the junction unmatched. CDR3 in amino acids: CATSEASGGANTGELFF. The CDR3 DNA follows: TGTGCCACCAGTGAGGCTAGCGGGGGAGCAAACACCGGGGAGCTGTTTTTT.

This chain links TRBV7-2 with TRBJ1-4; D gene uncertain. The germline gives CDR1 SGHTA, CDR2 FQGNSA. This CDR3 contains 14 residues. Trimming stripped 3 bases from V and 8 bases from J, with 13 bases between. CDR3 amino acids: CASSFSQTREKLFF. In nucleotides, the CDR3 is TGTGCCAGCAGCTTTAGCCAGACCCGCGAAAAACTGTTTTTT.

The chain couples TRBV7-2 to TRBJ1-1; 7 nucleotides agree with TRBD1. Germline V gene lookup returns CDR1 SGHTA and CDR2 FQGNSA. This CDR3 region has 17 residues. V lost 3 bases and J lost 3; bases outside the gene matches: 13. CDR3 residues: CASSLTGFANLDTEAFF. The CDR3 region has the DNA TGTGCCAGCAGCTTGACAGGGTTTGCCAATCTTGACACTGAAGCTTTCTTT.

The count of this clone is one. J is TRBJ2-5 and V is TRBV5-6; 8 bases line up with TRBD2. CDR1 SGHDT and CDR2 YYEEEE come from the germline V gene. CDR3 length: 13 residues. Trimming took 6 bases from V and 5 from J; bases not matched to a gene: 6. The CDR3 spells CASTSGGYETQYF. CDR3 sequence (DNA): TGTGCCAGCACCTCGGGGGGGTACGAGACCCAGTACTTC.

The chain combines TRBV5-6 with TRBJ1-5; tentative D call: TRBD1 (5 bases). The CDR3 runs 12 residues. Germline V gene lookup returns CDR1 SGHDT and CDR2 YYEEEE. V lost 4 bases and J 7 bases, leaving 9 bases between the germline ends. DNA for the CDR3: TGTGCCAGCAGCCCGAAGGGGCAGCCCCAGCATTTT. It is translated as CASSPKGQPQHF.

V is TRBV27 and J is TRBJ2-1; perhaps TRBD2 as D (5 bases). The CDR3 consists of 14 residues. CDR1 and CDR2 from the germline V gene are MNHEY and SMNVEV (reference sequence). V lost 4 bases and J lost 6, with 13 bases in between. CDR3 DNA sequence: TGTGCCAGCAGTTGGAGCGGCAGACTCAATGAGCAGTTCTTC. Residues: CASSWSGRLNEQFF.

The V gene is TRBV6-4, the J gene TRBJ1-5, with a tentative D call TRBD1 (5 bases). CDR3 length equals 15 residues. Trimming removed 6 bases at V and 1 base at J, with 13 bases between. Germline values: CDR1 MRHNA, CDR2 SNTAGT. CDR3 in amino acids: CASRQDKVSNQPQHF. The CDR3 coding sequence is TGTGCCAGCAGACAGGACAAGGTGAGCAATCAGCCCCAGCATTTT.

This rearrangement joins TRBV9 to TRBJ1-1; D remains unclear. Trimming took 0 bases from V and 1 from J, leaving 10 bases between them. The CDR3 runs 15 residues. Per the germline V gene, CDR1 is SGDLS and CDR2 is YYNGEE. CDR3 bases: TGTGCCAGCAGCGTAGTTTCAGCGAGGAACACTGAAGCTTTCTTT. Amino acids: CASSVVSARNTEAFF.

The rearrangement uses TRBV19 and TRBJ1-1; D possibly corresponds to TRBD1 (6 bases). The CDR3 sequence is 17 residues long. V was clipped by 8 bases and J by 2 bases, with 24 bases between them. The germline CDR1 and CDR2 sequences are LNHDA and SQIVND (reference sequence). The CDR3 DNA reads TGTGCCAGTGCTGGGGGGGGCGCGCCGGCAAAAAACACTGAAGCTTTCTTT. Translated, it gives CASAGGGAPAKNTEAFF.

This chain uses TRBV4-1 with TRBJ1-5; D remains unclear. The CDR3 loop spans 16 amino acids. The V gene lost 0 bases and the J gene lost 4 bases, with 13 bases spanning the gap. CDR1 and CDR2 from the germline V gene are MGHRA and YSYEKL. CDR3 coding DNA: TGCGCCAGCAGCCAAGATTGGGCCGCCGGAAATCAGCCCCAGCATTTT. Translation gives CASSQDWAAGNQPQHF.

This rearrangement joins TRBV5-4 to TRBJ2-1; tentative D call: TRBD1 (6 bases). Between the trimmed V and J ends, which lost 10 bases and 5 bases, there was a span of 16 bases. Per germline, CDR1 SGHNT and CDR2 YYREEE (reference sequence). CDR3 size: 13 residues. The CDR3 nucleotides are TGTGCCCCCAGTCGGACAGCAAACAATGAGCAGTTCTTC. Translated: CAPSRTANNEQFF.

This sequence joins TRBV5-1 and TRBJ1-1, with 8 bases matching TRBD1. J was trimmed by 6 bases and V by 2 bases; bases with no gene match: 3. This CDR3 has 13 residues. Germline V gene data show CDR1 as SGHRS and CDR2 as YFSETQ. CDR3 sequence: CASSFETGAEAFF. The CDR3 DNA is TGCGCCAGCAGCTTCGAGACAGGGGCTGAAGCTTTCTTT.

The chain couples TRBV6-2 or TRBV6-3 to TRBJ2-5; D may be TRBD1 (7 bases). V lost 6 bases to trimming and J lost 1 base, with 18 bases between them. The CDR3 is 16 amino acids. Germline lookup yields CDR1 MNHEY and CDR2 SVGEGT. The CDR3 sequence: CASSSGGQLPQETQYF. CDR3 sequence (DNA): TGTGCCAGCAGCTCCGGGGGACAGCTGCCCCAAGAGACCCAGTACTTC.

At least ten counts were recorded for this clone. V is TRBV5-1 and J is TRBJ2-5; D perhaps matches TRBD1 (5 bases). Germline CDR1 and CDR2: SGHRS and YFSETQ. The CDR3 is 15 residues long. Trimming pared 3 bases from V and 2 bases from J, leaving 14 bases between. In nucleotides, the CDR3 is TGCGCCAGCAGCTCCCCAGAGGACACGCAAGAGACCCAGTACTTC. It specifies CASSSPEDTQETQYF.

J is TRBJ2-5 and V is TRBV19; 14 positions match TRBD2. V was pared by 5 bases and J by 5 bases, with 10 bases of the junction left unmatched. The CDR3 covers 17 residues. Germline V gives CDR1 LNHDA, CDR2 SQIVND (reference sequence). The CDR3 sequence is CASSPRTSGRSWETQYF. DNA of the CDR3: TGTGCCAGTAGTCCCCGGACTAGCGGGAGGAGTTGGGAGACCCAGTACTTC.

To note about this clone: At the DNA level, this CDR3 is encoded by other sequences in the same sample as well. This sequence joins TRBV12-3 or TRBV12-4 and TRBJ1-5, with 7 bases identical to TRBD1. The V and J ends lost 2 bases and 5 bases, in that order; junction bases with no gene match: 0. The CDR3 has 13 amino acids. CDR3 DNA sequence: TGTGCCAGCAGTTTAACAGGGGATCAGCCCCAGCATTTT. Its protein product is CASSLTGDQPQHF.

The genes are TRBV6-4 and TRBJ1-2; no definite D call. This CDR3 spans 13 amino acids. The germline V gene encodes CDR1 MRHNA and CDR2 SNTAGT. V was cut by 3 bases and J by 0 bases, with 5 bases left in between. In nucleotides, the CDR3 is TGTGCCAGCAGTGAAACAGCTAACTATGGCTACACCTTC. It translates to CASSETANYGYTF.

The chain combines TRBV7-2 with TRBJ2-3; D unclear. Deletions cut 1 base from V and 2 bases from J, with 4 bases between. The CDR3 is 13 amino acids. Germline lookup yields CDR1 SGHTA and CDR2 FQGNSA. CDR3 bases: TGTGCCAGCAGCTTAGGGCTCACAGATACGCAGTATTTT. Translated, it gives CASSLGLTDTQYF.

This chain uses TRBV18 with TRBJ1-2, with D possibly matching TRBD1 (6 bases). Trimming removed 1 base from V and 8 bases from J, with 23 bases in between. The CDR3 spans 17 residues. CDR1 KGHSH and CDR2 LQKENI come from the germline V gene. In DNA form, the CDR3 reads TGTGCCAGCTCACCACGACCGATACAGGGTATCATGTACGGCTACACCTTC. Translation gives CASSPRPIQGIMYGYTF.

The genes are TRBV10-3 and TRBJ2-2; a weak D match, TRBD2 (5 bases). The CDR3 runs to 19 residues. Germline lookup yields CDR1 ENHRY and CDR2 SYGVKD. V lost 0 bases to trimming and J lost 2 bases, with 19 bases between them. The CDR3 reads CAISESGAGRGFNTGELFF. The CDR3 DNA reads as TGTGCCATCAGTGAGTCTGGCGCGGGTCGGGGATTTAACACCGGGGAGCTGTTTTTT.